This T cell receptor (beta chain) was recovered during a study of blood T cell repertoires in COVID-19. Study-level background: Samples taken during acute and convalescent COVID-19 were collected in the United States, Italy and Spain. The cDNA or gDNA used as material had been derived from T cells, B-cell-depleted T cells, or PBMCs.

In the original workflow: It was from reference gene primer amplification that nucleated cell counts were estimated. Libraries were prepared by immunoSEQ multiplex PCR; TCRdb keeps only in-frame clonotypes and omits some of them. The D gene and trimming were derived from the DNA, and the V and J assignments and clone size from that table. This table holds 100,000 to 120,000 clones, under 80% found once. J lost 4 bases, V lost 2 bases, and 2 bases had no gene match. CDR3 length: 13 residues. CDR1 is SGHRS, CDR2 YFSETQ, per germline. This clone occurred many times. The genes are TRBV5-1 and TRBJ1-1; 7 bases map to TRBD1. This TCR was recovered from an older woman with acute or convalescent COVID-19. Sequenced sample: peripheral blood. The CDR3: CASSFAGGTEAFF. The CDR3 bases are TGCGCCAGCAGCTTTGCAGGGGGCACTGAAGCTTTCTTT.